These 25 T cell receptor beta chains were sequenced from one sample in a study of blood T cell repertoires in COVID-19. Produced via immunoSEQ multiplex PCR; TCRdb's table is partial and in-frame only. The table includes some 56,000 clones, roughly 87% detected once. Sequencing was done on a sample of peripheral blood. The receptors here all came from an older woman with COVID-19, enrolled during active disease.

V is TRBV5-1 and J is TRBJ2-5; 10 bases align to TRBD1. Germline V gives CDR1 SGHRS, CDR2 YFSETQ. This CDR3 contains 14 residues. The junction had 6 bases not matched to a gene; V was cut back by 5 bases and J by 5 bases. The CDR3 bases are TGCGCCAGCAGGACAGGGGGCGCCGGGGAGACCCAGTACTTC. Amino acid sequence: CASRTGGAGETQYF.

This clone showed up just once. The chain employs TRBV27 and TRBJ1-3, with 11 bases aligning to TRBD1. V shed 6 bases, J shed 2 bases, and the junction held 6 bases outside the gene matches. Germline loops: CDR1 MNHEY, CDR2 SMNVEV (reference sequence). This CDR3 comprises 16 residues. The CDR3 nucleotides read TGTGCCAGCAGCGCTGGACAGGGGGCGGCTGGAAACACCATATATTTT. Translating it yields CASSAGQGAAGNTIYF.

This clone was detected a few times. The J gene is TRBJ2-5, the V gene TRBV4-3; maybe TRBD1 (6 bases). Trimming pared 1 base from V and 5 bases from J, leaving 11 bases between. Germline-derived CDR1 and CDR2 are LGHNA and YSLEER. The CDR3 covers 14 residues. The CDR3 DNA reads as TGCGCCAGCAGCCAAGGCCAGGGGTACGAGACCCAGTACTTC. This translates into CASSQGQGYETQYF.

The rearrangement joins TRBV5-1 to TRBJ2-1, with D hard to call. CDR1 is SGHRS, CDR2 YFSETQ, per germline. V was pared by 0 bases and J by 0 bases, with 7 bases between. CDR3 length equals 15 residues. CDR3 region: CASSLVRSSYNEQFF. DNA for the CDR3: TGCGCCAGCAGCTTGGTTAGGAGCTCCTACAATGAGCAGTTCTTC.

The chain carries TRBV11-3 and TRBJ1-3, with a possible D match to TRBD1 (6 bases). V lost 5 bases to trimming and J lost 3 bases, with 8 bases between them. Per germline, CDR1 SGHNT and CDR2 YENEEA. The length of the CDR3 is 13 residues. In DNA form, the CDR3 reads TGTGCCAGCAGCACGGACAGTGGAAACACCATATATTTT. Translation: CASSTDSGNTIYF.

V is TRBV19 and J is TRBJ2-2, with TRBD1 identical over 7 bases. The CDR3 is 14 amino acids. With 6 bases clipped from V and 4 bases from J, the junction kept 5 bases outside the gene matches. The V gene's germline CDR1 is LNHDA and CDR2 SQIVND (reference sequence). The CDR3 loop is CASSDTGATGELFF. CDR3 DNA: TGTGCCAGTAGCGACACAGGGGCCACCGGGGAGCTGTTTTTT.

V is TRBV18 and J is TRBJ2-1, with D uncertain. Germline V gives CDR1 KGHSH, CDR2 LQKENI. V was shortened by 2 bases and J by 3 bases, with 11 bases between the two germline ends. The length of the CDR3 is 15 residues. CDR3 sequence: CASSPGGRFYNEQFF. CDR3 bases: TGTGCCAGCTCACCAGGTGGCAGATTCTACAATGAGCAGTTCTTC. Together with reference TRBV18 and TRBJ2-1, the CDR3 gives the full variable domain: NAGVMQNPRHLVRRRGQEARLRCSPMKGHSHVYWYRQLPEEGLKFMVYLQKENIIDESGMPKERFSAEFPKEGPSILRIQQVVRGDSAAYFCASSPGGRFYNEQFFGPGTRLTVL.

The J gene is TRBJ2-5, the V gene TRBV21-1; the table's TRBD1 call for D was not verified on the DNA. TRBV21-1 is listed as a pseudogene. CDR3 length: 15 amino acids. CDR3 bases: TGTGCCAGCAGCCGCCGGGACAGGGGTCAAGAGACCCAGTACTTC. Amino acid sequence: CASSRRDRGQETQYF.

CDR3 nucleotide sequence: TGTGCCAGCAGCCAACCCGACAGTTATGGCTACACCTTC. Translating gives CASSQPDSYGYTF. The chain carries TRBV3-1 (or the pseudogene TRBV3-2) and TRBJ1-2; tentative D call: TRBD1 (5 bases). Germline V gene sequence: CDR1 LGHDT, CDR2 YNNKEL (reference sequence). The CDR3 totals 13 residues. The V end lost 2 bases, the J end lost 5 bases, and 9 bases lay between the germline ends.

The chain joins TRBV7-9 to TRBJ2-7; D is unresolved. Germline-derived CDR1 and CDR2 are SEHNR and FQNEAQ (reference sequence). The CDR3 loop spans 14 amino acids. Trimming removed 4 bases from V and 3 bases from J, with 13 bases in between. DNA of the CDR3: TGTGCCAGCAGCTCCCTGGGCGAAAGCTACGAGCAGTACTTC. Protein product: CASSSLGESYEQYF.

V is TRBV27 and J is TRBJ2-1, with 8 bases lining up with TRBD2. The V gene end was trimmed by 3 bases and the J gene end by 5 bases; junction bases not matched to a gene: 15. The CDR3 has 18 amino acids. In germline, CDR1 is MNHEY, CDR2 SMNVEV (reference sequence). CDR3 nucleotides: TGTGCCAGCAGTTTTGGGGGCATTTGGACTAGCACAAACAATGAGCAGTTCTTC. This gives the protein CASSFGGIWTSTNNEQFF.

The chain employs TRBV4-3 and TRBJ2-5; D is undetermined. V gave up 0 bases and J gave up 5 bases, with 7 bases separating them. Germline V gives CDR1 LGHNA, CDR2 YSLEER. This CDR3 contains 13 residues. The CDR3 protein is CASSQEVSETQYF. CDR3 DNA: TGCGCCAGCAGCCAAGAGGTGAGCGAGACCCAGTACTTC.

This clone has just a few counts. The chain employs TRBV29-1 and TRBJ2-2; D not certain. Trimming pared 7 bases from V and 1 base from J, leaving 4 bases between. CDR3 size: 11 residues. The germline V gene has CDR1 SQVTM and CDR2 ANQGSEA. CDR3 bases: TGCAGCGGTCAGAACACCGGGGAGCTGTTTTTT. Translated: CSGQNTGELFF.

This chain joins TRBV7-9 and TRBJ2-1; 7 bases map to TRBD1. The CDR3 extends over 17 amino acids. The ends lost 4 bases at V and 2 bases at J; junction bases unmatched: 11. Per germline, CDR1 SEHNR and CDR2 FQNEAQ (reference sequence). The CDR3 bases are TGTGCCAGCAGCTCATACAGGGGCGTAATCGCCTACAATGAGCAGTTCTTC. This encodes CASSSYRGVIAYNEQFF.

The chain employs TRBV19 and TRBJ1-1; TRBD1 matches at 10 bases. CDR3 length: 15 residues. Germline values: CDR1 LNHDA, CDR2 SQIVND (reference sequence). Unmatched junction bases numbered 12, after V lost 6 bases and J lost 8 bases. This CDR3 is CASRLDRGLVSEAFF. In DNA form, the CDR3 reads TGTGCCAGTAGGCTTGACAGGGGGCTGGTATCGGAAGCTTTCTTT.

This chain connects TRBV5-1 to TRBJ2-2; 11 nucleotides match TRBD2. The junction had 10 bases not matched to a gene; V was cut back by 4 bases and J by 5 bases. The CDR3 is 17 residues long. Germline V gene sequence: CDR1 SGHRS, CDR2 YFSETQ. CDR3 residues: CASSPSPTSGGTGELFF. In DNA form, the CDR3 reads TGCGCCAGCAGCCCCTCCCCCACTAGCGGGGGTACCGGGGAGCTGTTTTTT.

In its sample, this clone was seen once. The chain recombines TRBV5-1 with TRBJ2-5; D not certain. CDR3 length equals 12 residues. V lost 4 bases, J lost 0 bases, and 4 bases lay in between. In germline, CDR1 is SGHRS, CDR2 YFSETQ. CDR3 bases: TGCGCCAGCAGCCGCGACCAAGAGACCCAGTACTTC. Its protein is CASSRDQETQYF.

The sample holds one count of this clone. The chain couples TRBV29-1 to TRBJ2-1; D possibly corresponds to TRBD2 (7 bases). The V end was cut by 6 bases, the J end by 7 bases, with 16 bases between. CDR1 SQVTM and CDR2 ANQGSEA come from the germline V gene. This CDR3 region has 13 residues. The CDR3 protein is CSVRGALTNEQFF. The CDR3 DNA follows: TGCAGCGTCCGGGGGGCCCTTACTAATGAGCAGTTCTTC.

The chain employs TRBV6-2 or TRBV6-3 and TRBJ2-5; D possibly corresponds to TRBD1 (6 bases). This CDR3 has 15 residues. V was trimmed by 2 bases and J by 1 base, leaving 11 bases between them. In germline, CDR1 is MNHEY, CDR2 SVGEGT. CDR3 coding DNA: TGTGCCAGCAGTTACGAAGGGACAATCCAAGAGACCCAGTACTTC. Translation gives CASSYEGTIQETQYF.

This clone was counted once. The chain couples TRBV28 to TRBJ1-6, with a possible D match to TRBD1 (5 bases). This CDR3 contains 15 residues. V lost 4 bases and J 14 bases, leaving 21 bases between the germline ends. The germline V gene encodes CDR1 MDHEN and CDR2 SYDVKM. The CDR3 here is CASSSPGQRRGTLHF. The CDR3 DNA follows: TGTGCCAGCAGTTCCCCGGGCCAGAGGCGGGGGACCCTCCACTTT.

The V and J genes are TRBV6-5 and TRBJ1-2; 8 positions agree with TRBD1. Germline V lookup: CDR1 MNHEY, CDR2 SVGAGI. The V segment lost 2 bases and the J segment 6 bases; nucleotides outside the gene matches: 2. The CDR3 consists of 13 residues. Here the CDR3 reads CASSYPTGDGYTF. In DNA form, the CDR3 reads TGTGCCAGCAGTTACCCGACAGGGGATGGCTACACCTTC.

This clone was seen a handful of times. This chain links TRBV7-8 with TRBJ2-4; no definite D call. V lost 5 bases, J lost 7 bases, and 18 bases lay in between. Germline V lookup: CDR1 SGHVS, CDR2 FQNEAQ. CDR3 size: 15 residues. The CDR3 loop is CASSVELQPWNIQYF. CDR3 DNA: TGTGCCAGCAGCGTTGAACTTCAACCCTGGAACATTCAGTACTTC.

The V gene is TRBV10-3, the J gene TRBJ2-5; maybe TRBD1 (7 bases). The CDR3 covers 13 residues. The germline CDR1 and CDR2 sequences are ENHRY and SYGVKD. Trimming removed 5 bases from V and 4 bases from J, with 11 bases in between. The CDR3 DNA follows: TGTGCCATCAGTCAGGGGGGAAGAGAGACCCAGTACTTC. This translates into CAISQGGRETQYF.

V and J are TRBV5-1 and TRBJ2-7; TRBD1 might be the D (6 bases). The CDR3 has 15 amino acids. CDR1 SGHRS and CDR2 YFSETQ come from the germline V gene. The V and J ends lost 0 bases and 2 bases respectively, with 12 bases between them. The CDR3 DNA reads as TGCGCCAGCAGCTTGGCCCCAGGGGACCCCTACGAGCAGTACTTC. Encoded protein: CASSLAPGDPYEQYF.

This chain links TRBV4-3 with TRBJ2-1; D possibly corresponds to TRBD2 (6 bases). This CDR3 comprises 18 residues. V was shortened by 0 bases and J by 4 bases, with 19 bases between the two germline ends. Germline lookup yields CDR1 LGHNA and CDR2 YSLEER. CDR3 in DNA: TGCGCCAGCAGCCAAGATTGGGGTAAGGACTATCCATACAATGAGCAGTTCTTC. Translation gives CASSQDWGKDYPYNEQFF.